This T cell receptor (beta chain) originates from a study of blood T cell repertoires in COVID-19. Looking at the study overall: The United States, Italy and Spain supplied acute and convalescent COVID-19 samples. PBMCs, B-cell-depleted T cells, or T cells provided the cDNA or gDNA that made up the material.

Study processing details: It was from reference gene primer amplification that nucleated cell counts were estimated. The method was immunoSEQ multiplex PCR; TCRdb's version includes in-frame clones alone and lacks a portion of them. V, J and clone size derive from that table, while D and trimming were established from the DNA sequence. The repertoire holds fewer than 200,000 clones, with about four fifths as singletons. The V gene's germline CDR1 is LGHDT and CDR2 YNNKEL (reference sequence). The CDR3 runs to 17 residues. Losses at the gene ends were 4 bases for V and 0 bases for J; bases not matched to a gene: 2.

This sequence joins TRBV3-1 (or the pseudogene TRBV3-2) and TRBJ2-2; the match to TRBD2 covers 13 bases. The source material was peripheral blood. The receptor's source is a woman aged 60-75 years with COVID-19, enrolled during active disease. The CDR3 sequence is CASSRTSGGANTGELFF. In nucleotides, the CDR3 is TGTGCCAGCAGCCGGACTAGCGGGGGCGCGAACACCGGGGAGCTGTTTTTT.